The clone carrying this TCR beta chain has more than one count but fewer than ten. V was trimmed by 6 bases and J by 0 bases, leaving 12 bases between them. CDR3 size: 15 residues. Germline CDR1 and CDR2: SNHLY and FYNNEI. These data originate in a study of T cells in Graves' hyperthyroidism and ophthalmopathy. The CDR3 regions of TCR beta were amplified from RNA transcripts. Initially, a first-round RT-PCR of the TCR CDR3 employed the HTBI primer set. TCRdb re-called the multiplex PCR reads with MiXCR, one entry per CDR3 protein. The data contain some 770,000 distinct CDR3 sequences, over 15% of them seen just once; the ten biggest clones take up 8.4%.

The TCR originated in a man younger than 30 with Graves' hyperthyroidism. The gene calls are TRBV2 and TRBJ1-5; no definite D call. The specimen sequenced was blood. This chain's CDR3 is CASSAVRYSNQPQHF. The CDR3 nucleotides are TGTGCCAGCAGCGCCGTCCGGTATAGCAATCAGCCCCAGCATTTT.